The text below deals with one T cell receptor beta chain. The repertoire was sequenced with immunoSEQ multiplex PCR; TCRdb's copy has only in-frame clones and lacks some. Counted here are fewer than 400,000 clones, 85% to 90% occurring once; the ten biggest clones make up around 9.3%. The sample is drawn from a study of blood T cell repertoires in COVID-19. About the study: Acute-phase and convalescent COVID-19 samples originated in the United States, Italy and Spain.

Cohort placement rested on clinical history that participants reported themselves. The sequenced material came from PBMCs or T cells enriched from blood (not recorded which). The receptor was isolated from a woman between 45 and 65 years old who had recovered from COVID-19.

CDR3 DNA: TGTGCTGTTGAGGGATGGACAGACGAGGTCAATGAGCAGTTCTTC. It translates to CAVEGWTDEVNEQFF. V and J are TRBV2 and TRBJ2-1; tentative D call: TRBD1 (6 bases). This CDR3 is 15 amino acids long. Germline V lookup: CDR1 SNHLY, CDR2 FYNNEI.